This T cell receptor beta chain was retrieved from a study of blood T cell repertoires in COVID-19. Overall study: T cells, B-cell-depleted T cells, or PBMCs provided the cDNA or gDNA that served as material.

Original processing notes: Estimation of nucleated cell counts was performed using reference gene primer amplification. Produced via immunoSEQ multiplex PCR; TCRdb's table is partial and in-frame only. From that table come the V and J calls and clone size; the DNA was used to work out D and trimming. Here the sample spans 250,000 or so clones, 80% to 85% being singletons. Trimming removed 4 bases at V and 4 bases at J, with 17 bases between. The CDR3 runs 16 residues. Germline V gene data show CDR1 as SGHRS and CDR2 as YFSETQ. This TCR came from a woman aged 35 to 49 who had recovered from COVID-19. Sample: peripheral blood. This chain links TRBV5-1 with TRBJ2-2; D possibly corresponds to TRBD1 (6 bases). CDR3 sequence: CASSPGTGRVTGELFF. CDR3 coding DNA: TGCGCCAGCAGCCCCGGAACAGGGCGGGTCACCGGGGAGCTGTTTTTT.